The following is a T cell receptor beta chain sequence with its context. These data are taken from a study of shared clonotypes between healthy human individuals. TCRdb keeps only in-frame clones here, not all; method: immunoSEQ multiplex PCR. The sample lists approximately 720,000 clones, roughly 70% occurring once. Germline V gives CDR1 SQVTM, CDR2 ANQGSEA. V lost 4 bases, J lost 4 bases, and 11 bases lay in between. CDR3 length: 13 amino acids. The sequencing input was memory CD4+ T cells sorted from blood. Noted subset: CD45RA-negative fraction. The receptor's source is a woman in her twenties or thirties in good health. The rearrangement links TRBV29-1 to TRBJ2-1; TRBD2 might be the D (6 bases). CDR3 sequence reads: CSVGASAYNEQFF. Written as DNA, the CDR3 is TGCAGCGTTGGGGCTAGCGCTTACAATGAGCAGTTCTTC.